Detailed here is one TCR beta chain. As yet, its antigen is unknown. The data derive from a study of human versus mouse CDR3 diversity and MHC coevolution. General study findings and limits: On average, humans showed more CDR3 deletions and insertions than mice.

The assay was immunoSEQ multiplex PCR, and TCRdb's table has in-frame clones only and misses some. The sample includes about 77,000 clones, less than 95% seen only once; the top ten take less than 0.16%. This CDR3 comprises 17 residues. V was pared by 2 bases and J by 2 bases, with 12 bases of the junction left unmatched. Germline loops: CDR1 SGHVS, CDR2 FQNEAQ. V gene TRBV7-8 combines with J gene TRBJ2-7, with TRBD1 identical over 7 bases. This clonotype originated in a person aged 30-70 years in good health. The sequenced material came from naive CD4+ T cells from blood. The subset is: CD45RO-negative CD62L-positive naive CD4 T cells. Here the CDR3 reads CASSLTSTGRITYEQYF. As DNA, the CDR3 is TGTGCCAGCAGCTTAACGTCGACAGGGAGAATTACCTACGAGCAGTACTTC. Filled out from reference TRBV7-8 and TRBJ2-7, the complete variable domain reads GAGVSQSPRYKVAKRGQDVALRCDPISGHVSLFWYQQALGQGPEFLTYFQNEAQLDKSGLPSDRFFAERPEGSVSTLKIQRTQQEDSAVYLCASSLTSTGRITYEQYFGPGTRLTVT.